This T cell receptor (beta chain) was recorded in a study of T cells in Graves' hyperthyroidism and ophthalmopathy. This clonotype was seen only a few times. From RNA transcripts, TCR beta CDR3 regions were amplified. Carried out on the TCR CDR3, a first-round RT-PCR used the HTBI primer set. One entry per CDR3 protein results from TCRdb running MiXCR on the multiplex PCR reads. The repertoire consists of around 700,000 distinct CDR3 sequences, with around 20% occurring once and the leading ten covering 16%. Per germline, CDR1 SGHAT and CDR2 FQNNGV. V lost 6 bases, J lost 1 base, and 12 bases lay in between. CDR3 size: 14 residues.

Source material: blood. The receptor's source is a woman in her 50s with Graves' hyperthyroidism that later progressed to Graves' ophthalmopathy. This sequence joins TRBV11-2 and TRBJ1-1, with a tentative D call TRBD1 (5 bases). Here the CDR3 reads CASSATDTNTEAFF. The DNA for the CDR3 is TGTGCCAGCAGTGCCACGGACACGAACACTGAAGCTTTCTTT. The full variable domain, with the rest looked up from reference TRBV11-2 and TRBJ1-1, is EAGVAQSPRYKIIEKRQSVAFWCNPISGHATLYWYQQILGQGPKLLIQFQNNGVVDDSQLPKDRFSAERLKGVDSTLKIQPAKLEDSAVYLCASSATDTNTEAFFGQGTRLTVV.